The source of this TCR beta chain is a study of PD-1 blockade in mismatch repair-deficient tumors. The wider study: Patients had around 11 mismatch repair-deficient cancer types, all previously treated and progressing. The study, taken as a whole, reports: After pembrolizumab, tumor-resident clones rose rapidly, then generally contracted before radiologic responses.

The CDR3 runs 14 residues. V gave up 3 bases and J gave up 6 bases; unmatched junction bases: 5. Germline assignment: CDR1 LGHNA and CDR2 YNFKEQ. Every patient had mismatch repair deficiency by PCR or immunohistochemistry. TCR sequencing covered a few patients who responded to pembrolizumab. Note on this clone: The antigen is undetermined.

Sequenced by immunoSEQ multiplex PCR; TCRdb stores in-frame clones only, minus some. The sample includes approximately 25,000 clones, about 83% seen only once; the top ten take over 20%. The clonotype was recovered from an adult with mismatch repair-deficient cancer. The chain employs TRBV4-2 and TRBJ2-7; 10 nucleotides align to TRBD1. The sequences come from peripheral blood, collected 12 weeks after starting pembrolizumab. The CDR3 nucleotides are TGTGCCAGCAGCCAGGGACAGGGGAGGGCCGAGCAGTACTTC. It yields the protein CASSQGQGRAEQYF.